One and the same sample provided the 20 T cell receptor beta chains below, sequenced in a study of cytomegalovirus exposure and HLA in healthy donors. The PCR was carried out with 60 Vbeta primers and 13 Jbeta primers. TCRdb's copy holds only in-frame clones and misses some; the assay was immunoSEQ multiplex PCR. The sample includes 100,000 to 150,000 clones, around 67% of them seen just once. Material for sequencing was PBMCs. These receptors were obtained from a man aged 60-69 years in good health and CMV-seropositive.

The chain joins TRBV4-1 to TRBJ1-1; D uncertain. Germline V CDR1 and CDR2: MGHRA, YSYEKL. V lost 1 base, J lost 4 bases, and 19 bases lay in between. The CDR3 runs 17 residues. As DNA, the CDR3 is TGCGCCAGCAGCCAAGGGCTCCGAGCCCGAGCGTCCACTGAAGCTTTCTTT. Translating gives CASSQGLRARASTEAFF.

There are a few counts of this clone. The V and J genes are TRBV5-1 and TRBJ2-5; 7 bases align to TRBD1. Germline values: CDR1 SGHRS, CDR2 YFSETQ. The CDR3 has 15 amino acids. V shed 2 bases, J shed 5 bases, and the junction held 9 bases outside the gene matches. The CDR3 DNA sequence: TGCGCCAGCAGCTTCGGTGCAGGGGGTGGGGAGACCCAGTACTTC. Amino acids: CASSFGAGGGETQYF.

The V gene is TRBV6-1, the J gene TRBJ2-7, with 10 positions matching TRBD2. After removal of 2 bases from V and 6 bases from J, the junction contained 1 base not matched to a gene. The CDR3 sequence is 13 residues long. Germline values: CDR1 MNHNS, CDR2 SASEGT. The CDR3 nucleotides are TGTGCCAGCAGTGAAATAGCGGGGGGCGAGCAGTACTTC. Translated, it gives CASSEIAGGEQYF.

V is TRBV2 and J is TRBJ1-4; the D is unclear. The germline V and J ends were trimmed by 1 base and 5 bases, with 8 bases remaining between them. CDR3 length equals 14 residues. The germline gives CDR1 SNHLY, CDR2 FYNNEI. The CDR3 DNA sequence: TGTGCCAGCAGTGAAGTACAACAGAATGAAAAACTGTTTTTT. The encoded protein is CASSEVQQNEKLFF.

The chain links TRBV29-1 to TRBJ1-2; TRBD1 is a possible D gene (6 bases). The CDR3 has 12 amino acids. Germline CDR1 is SQVTM and CDR2 is ANQGSEA. With 4 bases removed from V and 7 bases from J, the gap between germline ends came to 13 bases. The CDR3 nucleotides read TGCAGCGTTGTACGGGGGGCGATTGGCTACACCTTC. Protein product: CSVVRGAIGYTF.

The table lists this clone with a count of one. The V and J genes are TRBV5-1 and TRBJ2-3; TRBD2 matches 13 bases. The CDR3 extends over 15 amino acids. The ends lost 4 bases at V and 3 bases at J; junction bases unmatched: 2. CDR1 and CDR2 (germline): SGHRS, YFSETQ. The CDR3, as DNA: TGCGCCAGCAGCGAGGGACTAGCGGGGACAGATACGCAGTATTTT. It yields the protein CASSEGLAGTDTQYF.

The rearrangement links TRBV9 to TRBJ2-4; D gene uncertain. The V gene lost 3 bases and the J gene lost 7 bases, with 8 bases spanning the gap. CDR1 is SGDLS, CDR2 YYNGEE, per germline. This CDR3 comprises 12 residues. For the CDR3, the DNA is TGTGCCAGCAGCGCATTCGGGAACATTCAGTACTTC. Amino acids: CASSAFGNIQYF.

This sequence joins TRBV7-3 and TRBJ2-2, with 9 nucleotides matching TRBD1. This CDR3 region has 16 residues. V shed 5 bases and J 3 bases; nucleotides not matched to a gene: 7. Germline loops: CDR1 SGHTA, CDR2 FQGTGA. The CDR3 reads CASSAPGQGHTGELFF. The CDR3 coding sequence is TGTGCCAGCAGCGCCCCGGGACAGGGCCACACCGGGGAGCTGTTTTTT.

The chain carries TRBV30 and TRBJ2-5; D might be TRBD2 (6 bases). The CDR3 runs to 12 residues. The germline V and J ends were trimmed by 6 bases and 10 bases, with 18 bases remaining between them. Germline CDR1 is GTSNPN and CDR2 is SVGIG (reference sequence). The CDR3 sequence is CACLGLSEVQYF. In DNA form, the CDR3 reads TGTGCCTGCCTCGGACTATCTGAGGTCCAGTACTTC.

The chain combines TRBV6-1 with TRBJ1-4; the D gene is possibly TRBD1 (5 bases). V dropped 3 bases and J dropped 8 bases, with 19 bases sitting between them. The CDR3 totals 16 residues. Looked up from germline, CDR1 is MNHNS and CDR2 is SASEGT. The CDR3 region is CASSENPGLRGEKLFF. The CDR3, as DNA: TGTGCCAGCAGTGAGAACCCGGGACTCCGGGGGGAAAAACTGTTTTTT.

CDR3 sequence reads: CASSLGQGGNQPQHF. CDR3 DNA: TGCGCCAGCAGCTTAGGACAGGGCGGGAATCAGCCCCAGCATTTT. The genes are TRBV5-1 and TRBJ1-5; 8 positions match TRBD1. The CDR3 totals 15 residues. In germline, CDR1 is SGHRS, CDR2 YFSETQ. After removal of 2 bases from V and 4 bases from J, the junction contained 5 bases not matched to a gene.

The chain is built from TRBV18 and TRBJ1-3; D gene uncertain. The CDR3 length is 14 residues. V lost 3 bases and J 4 bases, leaving 10 bases between the germline ends. From germline, CDR1 is KGHSH and CDR2 LQKENI. The CDR3 coding sequence is TGTGCCAGCTCACCCGTTCTCTCCGGAAACACCATATATTTT. Its translation: CASSPVLSGNTIYF.

This rearrangement joins TRBV27 to TRBJ1-1; TRBD1 aligns across 8 bases. This CDR3 contains 15 residues. V shed 3 bases and J 0 bases; nucleotides not matched to a gene: 3. CDR1 MNHEY and CDR2 SMNVEV come from the germline V gene (reference sequence). CDR3 sequence reads: CASSFLTGVNTEAFF. The CDR3 DNA reads as TGTGCCAGCAGTTTCCTGACAGGGGTGAACACTGAAGCTTTCTTT.

About this clone itself: One junction end does not reproduce the germline sequence, and a read error may be involved. This chain uses TRBV25-1 with TRBJ1-2; TRBD1 aligns across 8 bases. The germline V gene has CDR1 MGHDK and CDR2 SYGVNS. The CDR3 contains 14 residues. The DNA for the CDR3 is TGTGCCAGCGCCGAGCTGGGACAGGAGAGAGGCTACCCCTTC. This sequence encodes CASAELGQERGYPF.

The chain joins TRBV5-1 to TRBJ2-1; D call uncertain. Trimming shortened V by 6 bases and J by 9 bases, and 19 bases separated the two germline ends. The germline gives CDR1 SGHRS, CDR2 YFSETQ. The CDR3 covers 14 residues. The CDR3 loop reads CASTPFGRSGEQFF. The CDR3, as DNA: TGCGCCAGCACCCCTTTTGGTCGGTCTGGTGAGCAGTTCTTC.

The chain recombines TRBV15 with TRBJ2-7; 10 nucleotides match TRBD2. With V trimmed by 0 bases and J by 10 bases, 18 bases remained unmatched. The CDR3 sequence is 18 residues long. From germline, CDR1 is LNHNV and CDR2 YYDKDF (reference sequence). DNA for the CDR3: TGTGCCACCAGCAGAGATAACGCTAGCGGGGGATCTACGAGCAGACAGTACTTC. Protein: CATSRDNASGGSTSRQYF. The entire variable domain, with the rest obtained from reference TRBV15 and TRBJ2-7, is as follows: DAMVIQNPRYQVTQFGKPVTLSCSQTLNHNVMYWYQQKSSQAPKLLFHYYDKDFNNEADTPDNFQSRRPNTSFCFLDIRSPGLGDTAMYLCATSRDNASGGSTSRQYFGPGTRLTVT.

The chain is built from TRBV5-4 and TRBJ2-7; D may be TRBD2 (6 bases). V lost 4 bases and J 2 bases, leaving 19 bases between the germline ends. Germline CDR1 and CDR2: SGHNT and YYREEE (reference sequence). The CDR3 has 16 amino acids. DNA of the CDR3: TGTGCCAGCAGCCCAGGAGGGACGCACGCAACCTACGAGCAGTACTTC. Amino acids: CASSPGGTHATYEQYF. The full variable domain, rest sourced from reference TRBV5-4 and TRBJ2-7, is ETGVTQSPTHLIKTRGQQVTLRCSSQSGHNTVSWYQQALGQGPQFIFQYYREEENGRGNFPPRFSGLQFPNYSSELNVNALELDDSALYLCASSPGGTHATYEQYFGPGTRLTVT.

The gene calls are TRBV29-1 and TRBJ2-1, with 12 bases lining up with TRBD2. Germline V gives CDR1 SQVTM, CDR2 ANQGSEA. V gave up 4 bases and J gave up 3 bases; unmatched junction bases: 4. This CDR3 has 15 amino acids. This CDR3 is CSVVLAGGIYNEQFF. The CDR3 DNA sequence: TGCAGCGTTGTCCTAGCGGGGGGGATCTACAATGAGCAGTTCTTC.

The rearrangement links TRBV29-1 to TRBJ2-7; TRBD2 agrees at 11 bases. V shed 4 bases and J 3 bases; nucleotides not matched to a gene: 5. This CDR3 is 14 amino acids long. Per germline, CDR1 SQVTM and CDR2 ANQGSEA. CDR3 coding DNA: TGCAGCGTTGCGCCCACTAGCGGGGGCTACGAGCAGTACTTC. As protein: CSVAPTSGGYEQYF.

This rearrangement joins TRBV6-6 to TRBJ2-3; possible D gene TRBD2, 6 bases. Trimming pared 3 bases from V and 6 bases from J, leaving 16 bases between. CDR1 and CDR2 (germline): MNHNY, SVGAGI (reference sequence). The CDR3 covers 15 residues. CDR3 sequence (DNA): TGTGCCAGCAGTTATTTTAGCGGCCAGACGGATACGCAGTATTTT. It codes for CASSYFSGQTDTQYF.